The 14 T cell receptor beta chains listed next were all sequenced from one sample in a study of blood T cell repertoires in COVID-19. Assay: immunoSEQ multiplex PCR; the TCRdb copy retains only in-frame clones and omits some. The sample records about 140,000 clones, more than 60% being singletons. Specimen: peripheral blood. Every receptor here comes from a woman aged 55-70 years with acute or convalescent COVID-19.

The chain recombines TRBV6-6 with TRBJ1-1, with a tentative D call TRBD1 (6 bases). CDR1 is MNHNY, CDR2 SVGAGI, per germline (reference sequence). The CDR3 is made up of 13 amino acids. V lost 10 bases, J lost 0 bases, and 12 bases lay in between. The CDR3 DNA reads TGTGCCACCAATACAGGGCTGAACACTGAAGCTTTCTTT. It yields the protein CATNTGLNTEAFF.

The genes are TRBV27 and TRBJ2-2; D is unresolved. V was pared by 6 bases and J by 4 bases, with 3 bases between. The CDR3 extends over 11 amino acids. Germline V gene data show CDR1 as MNHEY and CDR2 as SMNVEV (reference sequence). CDR3 nucleotide sequence: TGTGCCAGCAGCCTCACCGGGGAGCTGTTTTTT. This gives the protein CASSLTGELFF.

The chain recombines TRBV6-2 or TRBV6-3 with TRBJ2-1; 11 bases align to TRBD1. V dropped 3 bases and J dropped 8; count of bases not matched to a gene: 6. The CDR3 totals 15 residues. Germline V CDR1 and CDR2: MNHEY, SVGEGT. In nucleotides, the CDR3 is TGTGCCAGCAGTTATCCGTTGGACAGGGGGCATGAGCAGTTCTTC. The encoded protein is CASSYPLDRGHEQFF.

This clone was found once. V gene TRBV10-2 combines with J gene TRBJ1-5; 8 positions agree with TRBD1. CDR3 size: 13 residues. J was trimmed by 4 bases and V by 8 bases; bases with no gene match: 4. Per the germline V gene, CDR1 is WSHSY and CDR2 is SAAADI. The CDR3 DNA sequence: TGCGCCAGCCTCGGACAGGGAAATCAGCCCCAGCATTTT. It specifies CASLGQGNQPQHF.

This sequence joins TRBV7-2 and TRBJ2-7; 14 bases align to TRBD2. J gave up 3 bases and V 5 bases, and 6 bases lay outside the gene matches. CDR3 length: 16 residues. The V gene's germline CDR1 is SGHTA and CDR2 FQGNSA. This CDR3 reads CASSHGGTSGSYEQYF. In nucleotides, the CDR3 is TGTGCCAGCAGCCATGGGGGGACTAGCGGGAGCTACGAGCAGTACTTC.

The chain uses TRBV30 and TRBJ1-6; the match to TRBD1 covers 9 bases. Germline values: CDR1 GTSNPN, CDR2 SVGIG (reference sequence). V was pared by 2 bases and J by 10 bases, with 3 bases of the junction left unmatched. The CDR3 is 13 residues long. CDR3 residues: CAWSRDRDSPLHF. CDR3 in DNA: TGTGCCTGGAGTCGGGACAGGGACTCACCCCTCCACTTT.

The gene calls are TRBV13 and TRBJ1-1; TRBD1 matches at 7 bases. Germline values: CDR1 PRHDT, CDR2 FYEKMQ (reference sequence). The CDR3 sequence is 15 residues long. Trimming took 2 bases from V and 0 from J; bases not matched to a gene: 3. CDR3 region: CASSLIRGLNTEAFF. CDR3 nucleotides: TGTGCCAGCAGCTTAATAAGGGGGCTGAACACTGAAGCTTTCTTT.

The chain combines TRBV19 with TRBJ1-2, with D unclear. V was cut by 1 base and J by 4 bases, with 10 bases left in between. The CDR3 extends over 14 amino acids. Per the germline V gene, CDR1 is LNHDA and CDR2 is SQIVND (reference sequence). The CDR3 DNA reads as TGTGCCAGTAGTATAGGCGGGGAAACCTATGGCTACACCTTC. Encoded protein: CASSIGGETYGYTF.

Turning to this clone: Compared with germline, one end of the junction differs, possibly owing to a read error. The rearrangement joins TRBV18 to TRBJ2-5; D is undetermined. The CDR3 is 13 amino acids. Germline assignment: CDR1 KGHSH and CDR2 LQKENI. DNA of the CDR3: TGTGCCAGCTCCCCACTCCCCCGTGAGACCCAGTACTTC. Translating gives CASSPLPRETQYF.

The chain combines TRBV2 with TRBJ2-7, with D uncertain. Per the germline V gene, CDR1 is SNHLY and CDR2 is FYNNEI. The CDR3 is made up of 11 amino acids. V was trimmed by 7 bases and J by 1 base, leaving 5 bases between them. The CDR3 here is CASMLSYEQYF. The CDR3 nucleotides are TGTGCCAGCATGTTATCCTACGAGCAGTACTTC.

The rearrangement uses TRBV6-5 and TRBJ2-1; 9 nucleotides align to TRBD2. Trimming removed 0 bases from V and 9 bases from J; junction bases left unmatched: 9. The CDR3 is 16 residues long. Per germline, CDR1 MNHEY and CDR2 SVGAGI. The CDR3 reads CASSYSGASGATEQFF. DNA of the CDR3: TGTGCCAGCAGTTACTCTGGGGCTAGCGGGGCAACTGAGCAGTTCTTC.

This clone showed up just a few times. V is TRBV6-2 or TRBV6-3 and J is TRBJ2-7, with D possibly matching TRBD2 (5 bases). CDR1 and CDR2 from the germline V gene are MNHEY and SVGEGT. This CDR3 has 15 residues. Trimming took 0 bases from V and 4 from J, leaving 13 bases between them. The CDR3 spells CASSYSGSQRYEQYF. CDR3 DNA sequence: TGTGCCAGCAGTTACTCAGGGAGCCAAAGGTACGAGCAGTACTTC.

The CDR3 sequence is CASSQGAASSYEQYF. CDR3 nucleotide sequence: TGCGCCAGCAGCCAAGGCGCGGCAAGCTCCTACGAGCAGTACTTC. The rearrangement links TRBV4-1 to TRBJ2-7; no reliable D call. Germline lookup yields CDR1 MGHRA and CDR2 YSYEKL. The CDR3 is made up of 15 amino acids. V gave up 1 base and J gave up 0 bases, with 10 bases separating them.

V and J are TRBV27 and TRBJ2-3; perhaps TRBD1 as D (7 bases). Germline V lookup: CDR1 MNHEY, CDR2 SMNVEV (reference sequence). Trimming pared 5 bases from V and 4 bases from J, leaving 25 bases between. The CDR3 contains 18 residues. This CDR3 reads CASSAGGTSRQFADTQYF. Written as DNA, the CDR3 is TGTGCCAGCAGTGCAGGGGGGACCTCGCGCCAGTTCGCAGATACGCAGTATTTT.